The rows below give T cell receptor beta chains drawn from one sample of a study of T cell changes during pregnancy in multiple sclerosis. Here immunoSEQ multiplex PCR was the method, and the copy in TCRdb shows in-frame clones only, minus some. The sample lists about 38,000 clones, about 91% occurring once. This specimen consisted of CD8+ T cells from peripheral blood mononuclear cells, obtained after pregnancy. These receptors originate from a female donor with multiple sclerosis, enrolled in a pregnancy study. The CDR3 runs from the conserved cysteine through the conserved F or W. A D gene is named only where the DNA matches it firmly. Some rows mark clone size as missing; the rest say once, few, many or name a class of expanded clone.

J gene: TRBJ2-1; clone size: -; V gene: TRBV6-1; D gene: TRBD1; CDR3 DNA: TGTGCCAGCAGCCGGGACAGCAGCAATGAGCAGTTCTTC; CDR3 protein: CASSRDSSNEQFF
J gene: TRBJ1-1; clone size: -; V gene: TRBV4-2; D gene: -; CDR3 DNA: TGTGCCAGCAGCCAAGATTTTAACTTGAACACTGAAGCTTTCTTT; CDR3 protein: CASSQDFNLNTEAFF
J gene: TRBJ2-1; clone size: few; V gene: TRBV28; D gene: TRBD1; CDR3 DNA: TGTGCCAGCAGTTTATTAGGGGACAGCAATTACAATGAGCAGTTCTTC; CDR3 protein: CASSLLGDSNYNEQFF
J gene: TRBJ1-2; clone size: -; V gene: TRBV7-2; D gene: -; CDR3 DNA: TGTGCCAGCAGCTTAGAGTCTGCGGCAGGGAACTATGGCTACACCTTC; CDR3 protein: CASSLESAAGNYGYTF
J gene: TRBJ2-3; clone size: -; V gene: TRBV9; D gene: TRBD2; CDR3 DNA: TGTGCCAGCAGCGTAGCTGTCAAGCGGGAGGGTCGCACAGATACGCAGTATTTT; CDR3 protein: CASSVAVKREGRTDTQYF
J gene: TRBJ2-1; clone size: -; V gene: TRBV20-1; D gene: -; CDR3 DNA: TGCAGTGCTAGAATTGGGCAGGGTTGGTTCTTC; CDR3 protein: CSARIGQGWFF
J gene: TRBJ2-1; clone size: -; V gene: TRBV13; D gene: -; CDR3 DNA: TGTGCCAGCAGCTTAAGCGGATCCTACAATGAGCAGTTCTTC; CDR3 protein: CASSLSGSYNEQFF
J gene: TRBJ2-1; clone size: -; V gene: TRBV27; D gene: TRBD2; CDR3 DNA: TGTGCCAGCAGTTTACCGCCTAGCGGGGCCAGGGAGCAGTTCTTC; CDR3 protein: CASSLPPSGAREQFF
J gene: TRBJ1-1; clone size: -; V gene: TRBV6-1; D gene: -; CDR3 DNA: TGTGCCAGCAGTGAAGTAATGAACACTGAAGCTTTCTTT; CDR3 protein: CASSEVMNTEAFF
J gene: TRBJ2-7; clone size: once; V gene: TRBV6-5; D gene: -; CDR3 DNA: TGTGCCGGCAGTCGCGCATACGACGAGCAGTACTTC; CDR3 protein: CAGSRAYDEQYF
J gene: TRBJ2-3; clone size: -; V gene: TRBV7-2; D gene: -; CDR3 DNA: TGTGCCAGCAGCTTAGGGGTAGCAGGGCGCACAGATACGCAGTATTTT; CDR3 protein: CASSLGVAGRTDTQYF
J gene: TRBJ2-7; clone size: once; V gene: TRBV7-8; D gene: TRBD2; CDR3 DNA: TGTGCCAGCAGCGAGACTAGCGGGAGGGCCATCTACGAGCAGTACTTC; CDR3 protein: CASSETSGRAIYEQYF
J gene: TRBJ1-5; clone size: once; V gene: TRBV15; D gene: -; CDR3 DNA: TGTGCCACCAGCGACCGGAGGCGGGGACCTCCTAGCAATCAGCCCCAGCATTTT; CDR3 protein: CATSDRRRGPPSNQPQHF
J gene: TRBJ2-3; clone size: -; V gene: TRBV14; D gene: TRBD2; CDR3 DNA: TGTGCCAGCAGCCAAGATTCCCCCAGACTAGCGGGGGACACAGATACGCAGTATTTT; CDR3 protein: CASSQDSPRLAGDTDTQYF
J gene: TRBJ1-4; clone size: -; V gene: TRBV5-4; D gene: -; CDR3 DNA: TGTGCCAGCAGCATCTTTGGGCAGGGTGGATTAGAGGAAAAACTGTTTTTT; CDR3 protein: CASSIFGQGGLEEKLFF